These 25 T cell receptor beta chains were all obtained from the same sample, sequenced in a study of T cells in localized non-small cell lung cancer. Sequenced by immunoSEQ multiplex PCR; TCRdb stores in-frame clones only, minus some. This sample carries around 3,200 clones, 24% of them seen once, and the ten largest clones take 21%. Sequenced here: lung tumor tissue, sampled before any cancer treatment. The receptors derive from a man between 40 and 70 years old with stage I lung adenocarcinoma.

This sequence joins TRBV6-8 and TRBJ2-7, with D perhaps TRBD1 or TRBD2 (6 bases each). This CDR3 region has 13 residues. Germline V lookup: CDR1 MNHGY, CDR2 SAAAGT. V dropped 5 bases and J dropped 6 bases, with 14 bases sitting between them. The CDR3 spells CASSVGGGTEQYF. The CDR3 nucleotides read TGTGCCAGCAGTGTTGGAGGGGGGACCGAGCAGTACTTC.

The chain carries TRBV11-3 and TRBJ2-1; D call uncertain. The CDR3 contains 15 residues. Germline assignment: CDR1 SGHNT and CDR2 YENEEA. Trimming removed 3 bases from V and 2 bases from J, with 11 bases in between. CDR3 amino acids: CASSLWVAPYNEQFF. The DNA of the CDR3 is TGTGCCAGCAGCTTGTGGGTAGCCCCCTACAATGAGCAGTTCTTC.

The rearrangement links TRBV19 to TRBJ1-1; no definite D call. V was trimmed by 1 base and J by 3 bases, leaving 6 bases between them. CDR1 and CDR2 from the germline V gene are LNHDA and SQIVND (reference sequence). This CDR3 has 13 residues. The CDR3 region has the DNA TGTGCCAGTAGTATAGTTCGGGACACTGAAGCTTTCTTT. Its translation: CASSIVRDTEAFF. Drawing the rest from reference TRBV19 and TRBJ1-1, the complete variable domain is DGGITQSPKYLFRKEGQNVTLSCEQNLNHDAMYWYRQDPGQGLRLIYYSQIVNDFQKGDIAEGYSVSREKKESFPLTVTSAQKNPTAFYLCASSIVRDTEAFFGQGTRLTVV.

In this sample, this clone turned up many times. This chain links TRBV11-3 with TRBJ1-5, with a tentative D call TRBD1 (5 bases). Germline V gives CDR1 SGHNT, CDR2 YENEEA. This CDR3 spans 14 amino acids. V was pared by 2 bases and J by 7 bases, with 12 bases between. The CDR3 reads CASSLNGAGQPQHF. CDR3 in DNA: TGTGCCAGCAGCTTAAACGGGGCTGGGCAGCCCCAGCATTTT.

This clone was recorded a few times. The chain has TRBV6-8 and TRBJ2-2; D ambiguous. Per the germline V gene, CDR1 is MNHGY and CDR2 is SAAAGT. The CDR3 runs to 16 residues. Trimming stripped 0 bases from V and 4 bases from J, with 12 bases between. The CDR3 DNA follows: TGTGCCAGCAGTTACTCGAGCTTCCGCGGCACCGGGGAGCTGTTTTTT. This translates into CASSYSSFRGTGELFF.

The genes are TRBV30 and TRBJ1-2; D unresolved. V lost 3 bases, J lost 0 bases, and 14 bases lay in between. CDR1 is GTSNPN, CDR2 SVGIG, per germline (reference sequence). This CDR3 is 15 amino acids long. The CDR3 sequence: CAWSPDASANYGYTF. The CDR3 DNA follows: TGTGCCTGGAGCCCTGACGCGTCAGCTAACTATGGCTACACCTTC.

In DNA, the CDR3 is TGTGCCAGTACAGCGTTTAATGAGCAGTTCTTC. Translated: CASTAFNEQFF. This chain connects TRBV19 to TRBJ2-1; D remains unclear. The V and J ends lost 7 bases and 7 bases respectively, with 8 bases between them. This CDR3 spans 11 amino acids. Germline V gene lookup returns CDR1 LNHDA and CDR2 SQIVND (reference sequence).

Sample share makes this clone large. The chain links TRBV18 to TRBJ1-1; D unresolved. V lost 3 bases and J lost 1, with 9 bases in between. The CDR3 contains 14 residues. Germline assignment: CDR1 KGHSH and CDR2 LQKENI. The CDR3 protein is CASSPEVGNTEAFF. CDR3 nucleotide sequence: TGTGCCAGCTCACCGGAGGTGGGGAACACTGAAGCTTTCTTT.

The chain is built from TRBV14 and TRBJ2-3; TRBD1 aligns across 8 bases. Trimming removed 2 bases from V and 4 bases from J; junction bases left unmatched: 5. The CDR3 covers 15 residues. In germline, CDR1 is SGHDN, CDR2 FVKESK. This CDR3 is CASSQWTGPADTQYF. The CDR3 region has the DNA TGTGCCAGCAGCCAATGGACAGGGCCTGCAGATACGCAGTATTTT.

By sample fraction, this clone is medium-sized. This chain connects TRBV6-8 to TRBJ2-1; weak D call: TRBD1 (6 bases). V was clipped by 4 bases and J by 9 bases, with 13 bases between them. CDR3 length equals 13 residues. The germline V gene encodes CDR1 MNHGY and CDR2 SAAAGT. CDR3 nucleotide sequence: TGTGCCAGCAGTTCGGGACAAAGGATTGAGCAGTTCTTC. This sequence encodes CASSSGQRIEQFF.

The chain has TRBV11-3 and TRBJ2-7; 10 bases fit TRBD1. Per the germline V gene, CDR1 is SGHNT and CDR2 is YENEEA. This CDR3 has 14 amino acids. The V segment lost 3 bases and the J segment 3 bases; nucleotides outside the gene matches: 2. CDR3: CASSLRTGGYEQYF. For the CDR3, the DNA is TGTGCCAGCAGCTTGAGGACAGGGGGCTACGAGCAGTACTTC.

The chain employs TRBV19 and TRBJ1-1; D uncertain. The CDR3 sequence is 11 residues long. V dropped 7 bases and J dropped 6 bases, with 9 bases sitting between them. Looked up from germline, CDR1 is LNHDA and CDR2 is SQIVND (reference sequence). CDR3 amino acids: CASNLGPEAFF. The CDR3 DNA reads TGTGCCAGTAATTTAGGACCTGAAGCTTTCTTT. Complete variable domain (other parts from reference TRBV19 and TRBJ1-1): DGGITQSPKYLFRKEGQNVTLSCEQNLNHDAMYWYRQDPGQGLRLIYYSQIVNDFQKGDIAEGYSVSREKKESFPLTVTSAQKNPTAFYLCASNLGPEAFFGQGTRLTVV.

In this sample, this clone turned up a few times. The gene calls are TRBV6-8 and TRBJ2-3; 7 positions match TRBD2. The germline CDR1 and CDR2 sequences are MNHGY and SAAAGT. CDR3 length equals 16 residues. V gave up 6 bases and J gave up 1 base; unmatched junction bases: 10. The CDR3 DNA follows: TGTGCCAGCAGCCTGTGGGGGGGAGGTGGCACAGATACGCAGTATTTT. It codes for CASSLWGGGGTDTQYF.

This clone was counted a few times. The V and J genes are TRBV19 and TRBJ2-3; D is unresolved. Trimming removed 3 bases from V and 6 bases from J, with 4 bases in between. The CDR3 consists of 11 residues. Germline V lookup: CDR1 LNHDA, CDR2 SQIVND (reference sequence). The CDR3 loop reads CASSIGDTQYF. The CDR3 bases are TGTGCCAGTAGTATCGGGGATACGCAGTATTTT.

CDR3 in DNA: TGTGCCAGTAGTATTGCAGAGCGTGGTGGGCAGTACTTC. Its protein product is CASSIAERGGQYF. The genes are TRBV19 and TRBJ2-7; D ambiguous. V lost 3 bases and J lost 9, with 15 bases in between. In germline, CDR1 is LNHDA, CDR2 SQIVND (reference sequence). This CDR3 is built from 13 residues.

The chain combines TRBV30 with TRBJ1-2; D remains ambiguous. Germline CDR1 is GTSNPN and CDR2 is SVGIG (reference sequence). V dropped 2 bases and J dropped 4 bases, with 26 bases sitting between them. The CDR3 totals 18 residues. The CDR3 DNA is TGTGCCTGGAGTTCTCCCGGCGGGTCCCCACCTTATGGCTATGGCTACACCTTC. This sequence encodes CAWSSPGGSPPYGYGYTF.

This clone counts as large (0.1 to 1%). V usage is TRBV19 and J usage is TRBJ2-2; a weak D match, TRBD2 (5 bases). Trimming took 10 bases from V and 1 from J, leaving 13 bases between them. This CDR3 has 14 residues. Germline V gives CDR1 LNHDA, CDR2 SQIVND (reference sequence). The CDR3 region is CAIKSAGNTGELFF. Written as DNA, the CDR3 is TGTGCCATTAAGAGCGCGGGGAACACCGGGGAGCTGTTTTTT.

The sample holds a few counts of this clone. V usage is TRBV19 and J usage is TRBJ1-2, with TRBD1 as a possible D gene (6 bases). Germline assignment: CDR1 LNHDA and CDR2 SQIVND (reference sequence). V was pared by 8 bases and J by 0 bases, with 13 bases between. CDR3 length: 14 residues. The CDR3 spells CASCRTATNYGYTF. CDR3 coding DNA: TGTGCCAGTTGTAGGACAGCGACTAACTATGGCTACACCTTC. The full variable domain, rest sourced from reference TRBV19 and TRBJ1-2, is DGGITQSPKYLFRKEGQNVTLSCEQNLNHDAMYWYRQDPGQGLRLIYYSQIVNDFQKGDIAEGYSVSREKKESFPLTVTSAQKNPTAFYLCASCRTATNYGYTFGSGTRLTVV.

This clone is medium-sized (0.01 to 0.1%). V usage is TRBV11-3 and J usage is TRBJ2-2; possible D gene TRBD2, 5 bases. Deletions cut 3 bases from V and 2 bases from J, with 13 bases between. Germline loops: CDR1 SGHNT, CDR2 YENEEA. CDR3 length: 16 amino acids. The CDR3 sequence is CASSLEVATNTGELFF. The CDR3 DNA reads TGTGCCAGCAGCTTGGAGGTAGCCACAAACACCGGGGAGCTGTTTTTT.

V and J are TRBV14 and TRBJ2-7; no clear D gene. V dropped 1 base and J dropped 6 bases, with 13 bases sitting between them. CDR1 and CDR2 from the germline V gene are SGHDN and FVKESK. The CDR3 runs to 14 residues. The CDR3 nucleotides read TGTGCCAGCAGCCAAGGTACCGGGCTCGTCGAGCAGTACTTC. It is translated as CASSQGTGLVEQYF.

The chain is built from TRBV4-1 and TRBJ2-7; the match to TRBD1 covers 8 bases. This CDR3 is 15 amino acids long. The V and J ends lost 6 bases and 3 bases, in that order; junction bases with no gene match: 10. Per the germline V gene, CDR1 is MGHRA and CDR2 is YSYEKL. CDR3 sequence reads: CASRQQDRAHYEQYF. As DNA, the CDR3 is TGCGCCAGCAGACAACAGGACAGGGCCCACTACGAGCAGTACTTC.

The rearrangement uses TRBV15 and TRBJ2-1, with 9 bases aligning to TRBD2. Germline-derived CDR1 and CDR2 are LNHNV and YYDKDF (reference sequence). V gave up 1 base and J gave up 4 bases; unmatched junction bases: 2. The CDR3 contains 15 residues. CDR3 bases: TGTGCCACCAGCAGAGGGCGGGGGGGATACAATGAGCAGTTCTTC. Translating it yields CATSRGRGGYNEQFF.

In its sample, this clone was seen many times. The rearrangement links TRBV6-8 to TRBJ2-5; D perhaps matches TRBD1 (6 bases). The CDR3 covers 14 residues. Between the trimmed V and J ends, which lost 5 bases and 4 bases, there was a span of 14 bases. Germline V gene sequence: CDR1 MNHGY, CDR2 SAAAGT. The CDR3 protein is CASSANQGGETQYF. In DNA form, the CDR3 reads TGTGCCAGCAGTGCTAATCAAGGGGGAGAGACCCAGTACTTC.

The rearrangement links TRBV30 to TRBJ1-4; D unresolved. Germline loops: CDR1 GTSNPN, CDR2 SVGIG (reference sequence). V gave up 2 bases and J gave up 4 bases, with 14 bases separating them. This CDR3 has 15 residues. The CDR3 sequence is CAWSHQSHLNEKLFF. The CDR3 DNA is TGTGCCTGGAGTCACCAATCACATCTTAATGAAAAACTGTTTTTT.

This clone has only a few counts. The chain recombines TRBV25-1 with TRBJ2-3; D gene ambiguous. V shed 4 bases and J shed 2 bases, with 4 bases lying between them. CDR1 is MGHDK and CDR2 is SYGVNS in the germline V gene. The length of the CDR3 is 12 residues. The CDR3 reads CASSGYTDTQYF. DNA of the CDR3: TGTGCCAGCAGTGGATACACAGATACGCAGTATTTT.